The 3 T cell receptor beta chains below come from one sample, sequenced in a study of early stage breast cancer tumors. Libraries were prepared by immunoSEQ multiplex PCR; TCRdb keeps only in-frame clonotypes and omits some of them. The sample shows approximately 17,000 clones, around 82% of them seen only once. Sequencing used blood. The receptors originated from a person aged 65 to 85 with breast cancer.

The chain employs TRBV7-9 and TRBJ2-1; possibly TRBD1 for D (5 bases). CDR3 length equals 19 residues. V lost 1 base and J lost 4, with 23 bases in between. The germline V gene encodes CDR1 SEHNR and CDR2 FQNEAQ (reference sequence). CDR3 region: CASSLVRGRAILGYNEQFF. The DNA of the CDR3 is TGTGCCAGCAGCTTAGTTAGGGGTAGGGCGATCCTCGGATACAATGAGCAGTTCTTC.

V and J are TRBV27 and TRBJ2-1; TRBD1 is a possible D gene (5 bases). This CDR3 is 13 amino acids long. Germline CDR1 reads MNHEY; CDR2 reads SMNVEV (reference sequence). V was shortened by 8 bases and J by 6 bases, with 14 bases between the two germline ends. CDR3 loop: CASGPQGSNEQFF. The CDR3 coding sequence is TGTGCCAGCGGTCCTCAGGGAAGCAATGAGCAGTTCTTC.

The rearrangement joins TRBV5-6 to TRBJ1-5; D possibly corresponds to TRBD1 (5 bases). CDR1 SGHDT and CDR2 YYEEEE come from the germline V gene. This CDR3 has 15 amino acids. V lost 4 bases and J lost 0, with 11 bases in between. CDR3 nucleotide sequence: TGTGCCAGCAGCCTGACAGCCAATAGCAATCAGCCCCAGCATTTT. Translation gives CASSLTANSNQPQHF.